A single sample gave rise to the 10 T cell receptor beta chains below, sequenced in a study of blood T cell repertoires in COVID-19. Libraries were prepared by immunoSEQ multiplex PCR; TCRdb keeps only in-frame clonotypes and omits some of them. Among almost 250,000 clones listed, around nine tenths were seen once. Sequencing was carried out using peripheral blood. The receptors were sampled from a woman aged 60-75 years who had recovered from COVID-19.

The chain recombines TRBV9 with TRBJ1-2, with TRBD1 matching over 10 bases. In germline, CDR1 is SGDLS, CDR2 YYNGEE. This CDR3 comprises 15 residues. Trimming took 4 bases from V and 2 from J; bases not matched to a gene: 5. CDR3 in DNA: TGTGCCAGCAGCCCCCGGGACAGGGGAAACTATGGCTACACCTTC. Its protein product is CASSPRDRGNYGYTF. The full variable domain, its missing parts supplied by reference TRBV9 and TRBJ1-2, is DSGVTQTPKHLITATGQRVTLRCSPRSGDLSVYWYQQSLDQGLQFLIQYYNGEERAKGNILERFSAQQFPDLHSELNLSSLELGDSALYFCASSPRDRGNYGYTFGSGTRLTVV.

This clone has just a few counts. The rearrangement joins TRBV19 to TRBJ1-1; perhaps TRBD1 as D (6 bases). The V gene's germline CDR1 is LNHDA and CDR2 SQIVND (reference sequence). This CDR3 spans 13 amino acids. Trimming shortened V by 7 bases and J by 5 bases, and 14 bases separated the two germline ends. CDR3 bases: TGTGCCAGTACCCAGGGGTTAGGAACTGAAGCTTTCTTT. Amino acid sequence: CASTQGLGTEAFF.

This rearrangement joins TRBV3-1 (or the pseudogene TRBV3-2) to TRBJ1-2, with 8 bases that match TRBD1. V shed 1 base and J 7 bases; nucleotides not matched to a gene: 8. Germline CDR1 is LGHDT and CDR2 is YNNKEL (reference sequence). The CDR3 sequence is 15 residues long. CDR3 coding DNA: TGTGCCAGCAGCCAAGTTGCAGGGGGCGCGAGTGGCTACACCTTC. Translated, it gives CASSQVAGGASGYTF.

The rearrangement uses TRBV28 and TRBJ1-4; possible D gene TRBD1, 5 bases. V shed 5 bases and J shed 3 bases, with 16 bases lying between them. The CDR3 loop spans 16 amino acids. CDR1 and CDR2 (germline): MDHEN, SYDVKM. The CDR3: CASSLFGARANEKLFF. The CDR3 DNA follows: TGTGCCAGCAGTCTATTTGGGGCGAGAGCTAATGAAAAACTGTTTTTT.

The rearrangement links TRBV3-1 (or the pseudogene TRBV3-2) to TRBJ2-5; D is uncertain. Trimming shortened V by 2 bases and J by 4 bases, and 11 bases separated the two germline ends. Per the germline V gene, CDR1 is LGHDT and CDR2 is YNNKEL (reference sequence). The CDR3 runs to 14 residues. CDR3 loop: CASSQYETGETQYF. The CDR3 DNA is TGTGCCAGCAGCCAATACGAGACGGGAGAGACCCAGTACTTC.

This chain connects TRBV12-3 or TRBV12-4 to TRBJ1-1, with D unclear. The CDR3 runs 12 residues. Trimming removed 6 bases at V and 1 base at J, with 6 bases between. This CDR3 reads CASRLENTEAFF. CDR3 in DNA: TGTGCCAGCAGGCTAGAGAACACTGAAGCTTTCTTT.

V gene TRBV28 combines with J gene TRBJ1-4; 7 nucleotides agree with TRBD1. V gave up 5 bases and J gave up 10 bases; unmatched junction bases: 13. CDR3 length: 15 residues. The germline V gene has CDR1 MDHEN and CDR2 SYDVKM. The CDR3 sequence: CASSPRQGPRGKLFF. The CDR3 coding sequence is TGTGCCAGCAGTCCGAGACAGGGCCCCAGGGGAAAACTGTTTTTT.

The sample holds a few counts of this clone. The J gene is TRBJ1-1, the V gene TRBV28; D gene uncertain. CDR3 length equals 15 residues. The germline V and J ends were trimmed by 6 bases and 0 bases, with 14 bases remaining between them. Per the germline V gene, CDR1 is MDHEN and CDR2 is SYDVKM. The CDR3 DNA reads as TGTGCCAGCAGAATCGCGGGATACATGAACACTGAAGCTTTCTTT. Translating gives CASRIAGYMNTEAFF.

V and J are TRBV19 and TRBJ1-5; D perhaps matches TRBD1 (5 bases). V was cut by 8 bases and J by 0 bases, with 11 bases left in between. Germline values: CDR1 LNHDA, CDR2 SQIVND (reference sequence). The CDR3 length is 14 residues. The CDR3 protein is CASRQRNSNQPQHF. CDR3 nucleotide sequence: TGTGCCAGTCGACAGAGAAATAGCAATCAGCCCCAGCATTTT.

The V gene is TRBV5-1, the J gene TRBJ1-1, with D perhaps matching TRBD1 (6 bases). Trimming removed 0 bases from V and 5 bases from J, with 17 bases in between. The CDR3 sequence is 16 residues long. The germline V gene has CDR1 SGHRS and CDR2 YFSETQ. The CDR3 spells CASSLGQGTRTTEAFF. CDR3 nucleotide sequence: TGCGCCAGCAGCTTGGGGCAGGGGACCAGAACGACTGAAGCTTTCTTT.